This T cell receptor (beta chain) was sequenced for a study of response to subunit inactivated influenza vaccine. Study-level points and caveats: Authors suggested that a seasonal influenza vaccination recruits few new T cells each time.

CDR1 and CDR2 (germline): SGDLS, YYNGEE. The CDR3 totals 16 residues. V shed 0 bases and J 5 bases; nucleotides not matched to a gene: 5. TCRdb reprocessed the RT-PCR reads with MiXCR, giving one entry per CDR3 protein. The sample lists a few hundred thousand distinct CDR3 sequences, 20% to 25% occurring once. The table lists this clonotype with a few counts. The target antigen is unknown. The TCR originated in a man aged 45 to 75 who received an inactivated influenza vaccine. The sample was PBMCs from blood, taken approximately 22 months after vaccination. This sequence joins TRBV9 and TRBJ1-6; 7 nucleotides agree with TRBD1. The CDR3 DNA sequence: TGTGCCAGCAGCGTAGCGACAGGGCAGGATAATTCACCCCTCCACTTT. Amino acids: CASSVATGQDNSPLHF.